The 5 T cell receptor beta chains given below trace back to one sample, sequenced in a study of blood T cell repertoires in COVID-19. Repertoires were generated with immunoSEQ multiplex PCR, while TCRdb's copy carries only in-frame clones and drops some. The table lists approximately 170,000 clones, more than 70% of them singletons. The sequenced material came from peripheral blood. Receptors originate from a woman aged 80 or older with active or convalescent COVID-19.

This sequence joins TRBV5-1 and TRBJ1-1; 7 nucleotides align to TRBD1. The CDR3 loop spans 15 amino acids. CDR1 and CDR2 (germline): SGHRS, YFSETQ. Trimming removed 3 bases from V and 4 bases from J; junction bases left unmatched: 9. Here the CDR3 reads CASSSQGGRSTEAFF. The CDR3 region has the DNA TGCGCCAGCAGCTCTCAGGGGGGTCGGAGCACTGAAGCTTTCTTT. Variable domain in full (rest from reference TRBV5-1 and TRBJ1-1): KAGVTQTPRYLIKTRGQQVTLSCSPISGHRSVSWYQQTPGQGLQFLFEYFSETQRNKGNFPGRFSGRQFSNSRSEMNVSTLELGDSALYLCASSSQGGRSTEAFFGQGTRLTVV.

The chain uses TRBV7-9 and TRBJ1-1; D is undetermined. V lost 1 base and J lost 0, with 9 bases in between. Per germline, CDR1 SEHNR and CDR2 FQNEAQ (reference sequence). The CDR3 spans 15 residues. The CDR3 coding sequence is TGTGCCAGCAGCTTAGAGGCAGGAATGAACACTGAAGCTTTCTTT. Amino acids: CASSLEAGMNTEAFF.

The rearrangement uses TRBV19 and TRBJ2-7; a possible D gene is TRBD2 (5 bases). This CDR3 spans 14 amino acids. The germline V gene encodes CDR1 LNHDA and CDR2 SQIVND (reference sequence). V was shortened by 1 base and J by 0 bases, with 7 bases between the two germline ends. The CDR3 coding sequence is TGTGCCAGTAGTATAGTCACTAGCTCCTACGAGCAGTACTTC. It codes for CASSIVTSSYEQYF.

This chain links TRBV9 with TRBJ1-5; D is undetermined. This CDR3 has 14 residues. CDR1 is SGDLS and CDR2 is YYNGEE in the germline V gene. The V and J ends lost 0 bases and 9 bases respectively, with 13 bases between them. In DNA, the CDR3 is TGTGCCAGCAGCGTAGGAGAGGGTGGGTGGCCCCAGCATTTT. Its protein is CASSVGEGGWPQHF. Full variable domain (outside the CDR3, taken from reference TRBV9 and TRBJ1-5): DSGVTQTPKHLITATGQRVTLRCSPRSGDLSVYWYQQSLDQGLQFLIQYYNGEERAKGNILERFSAQQFPDLHSELNLSSLELGDSALYFCASSVGEGGWPQHFGDGTRLSIL.

The chain recombines TRBV27 with TRBJ1-2; 7 bases match TRBD1. The J segment lost 4 bases and the V segment lost 2 bases, leaving 4 bases of the junction unmatched. This CDR3 region has 14 residues. Germline V gives CDR1 MNHEY, CDR2 SMNVEV (reference sequence). CDR3 sequence: CASSLNRDSYGYTF. In nucleotides, the CDR3 is TGTGCCAGCAGTTTAAACCGGGACAGCTATGGCTACACCTTC.